The 3 T cell receptor beta chains below come from one sample, sequenced in a study of T cell repertoires in cytomegalovirus infection. One entry per CDR3 protein, called by TCRdb with MiXCR from the reads. The table records under 850,000 distinct CDR3 sequences, 35% of them present only once. Sequences were obtained from PBMCs. The source is a human donor in good health (CMV status not recorded). Some clones in this sample may be carry-over from other donors' samples.

This clonotype was seen a few times. Because the CDR3 is missing its conserved closing phenylalanine or tryptophan, this is likely a read error. The genes are TRBV10-3 and TRBJ2-3; tentative D call: TRBD2 (6 bases). CDR1 ENHRY and CDR2 SYGVKD come from the germline V gene. The CDR3 contains 15 residues. The DNA for the CDR3 is TGTGCGGCCATGGCCAGCGGGCCGCTCACAGATACGCAGTATTTG. Residues: CAAMASGPLTDTQYL.

This sequence joins TRBV19 and TRBJ2-1; a possible D gene is TRBD2 (6 bases). Germline assignment: CDR1 LNHDA and CDR2 SQIVND (reference sequence). This CDR3 has 18 amino acids. V was cut by 2 bases and J by 5 bases, with 22 bases left in between. The CDR3 region is CASSIPRPGVDGHNEQFF. The CDR3 DNA follows: TGTGCCAGTAGTATACCCCGCCCGGGGGTTGATGGGCACAATGAGCAGTTCTTC.

Comment on this clonotype: One junction end does not reproduce the germline sequence, and a read error may be involved. The chain links TRBV20-1 to TRBJ1-1, with D unclear. Germline V gene sequence: CDR1 DFQATT, CDR2 SNEGSKA (reference sequence). The CDR3 is 13 amino acids. The DNA for the CDR3 is TGCAGTGCTAGAGATCCTACGAACACTGAAGCTTTATTT. Translation gives CSARDPTNTEALF.